The 7 T cell receptor beta chains given below trace back to one sample, sequenced in a study of T cell repertoires in cytomegalovirus infection. Each CDR3 protein is one row after TCRdb ran MiXCR on the reads. The sample consists of about 490,000 distinct CDR3 sequences, 26% of them appearing once. Sequenced material: PBMCs. The receptors shown here come from a human donor in good health (CMV status not recorded). Some clones in this sample may be carry-over from other donors' samples.

The chain combines TRBV5-4 with TRBJ2-3; weak D call: TRBD2 (5 bases). The germline V gene has CDR1 SGHNT and CDR2 YYREEE (reference sequence). V was cut by 5 bases and J by 0 bases, with 16 bases left in between. The CDR3 is 16 residues long. The CDR3 nucleotides read TGTGCCAGCAGGTATGGACTCCAGGAGAGCACAGATACGCAGTATTTT. It is translated as CASRYGLQESTDTQYF. Combining the CDR3 with reference TRBV5-4 and TRBJ2-3 gives the whole variable domain ETGVTQSPTHLIKTRGQQVTLRCSSQSGHNTVSWYQQALGQGPQFIFQYYREEENGRGNFPPRFSGLQFPNYSSELNVNALELDDSALYLCASRYGLQESTDTQYFGPGTRLTVL.

This chain links TRBV6-2 or TRBV6-3 with TRBJ2-7; no clear D gene. In germline, CDR1 is MNHEY, CDR2 SVGEGT. Trimming pared 1 base from V and 3 bases from J, leaving 7 bases between. The CDR3 spans 13 residues. The CDR3 DNA follows: TGTGCCAGCAGTTACTTGGGGAACTACGAGCAGTACGTC. This gives the protein CASSYLGNYEQYV.

This chain links TRBV7-2 with TRBJ1-5; 8 bases map to TRBD1. CDR1 is SGHTA and CDR2 is FQGNSA in the germline V gene. The CDR3 consists of 14 residues. V gave up 0 bases and J gave up 5 bases; unmatched junction bases: 0. In DNA form, the CDR3 reads TGTGCCAGCAGCTTAGCGACAGGGGATCAGCCCCAGCATTTT. The encoded protein is CASSLATGDQPQHF.

The chain links TRBV6-5 to TRBJ2-2, with 7 bases that match TRBD2. V dropped 0 bases and J dropped 4; count of bases not matched to a gene: 5. The CDR3 runs 16 residues. Germline lookup yields CDR1 MNHEY and CDR2 SVGAGI. The CDR3 here is CASSYSGDYGTGELFF. The CDR3, as DNA: TGTGCCAGCAGTTACTCGGGGGACTACGGCACCGGGGAGCTGTTTTTT.

In its sample, this clonotype was seen many times. This chain connects TRBV7-2 to TRBJ2-3, with a possible D match to TRBD2 (6 bases). Between the trimmed V and J ends, which lost 2 bases and 0 bases, there was a span of 9 bases. The germline V gene encodes CDR1 SGHTA and CDR2 FQGNSA. The CDR3 is made up of 15 amino acids. CDR3 region: CASSLRGLSTDTQYF. The CDR3 nucleotides are TGTGCCAGCAGCTTAAGGGGACTGAGCACAGATACGCAGTATTTT.

CDR3 nucleotide sequence: TGCGCCAGCAGTCCCGTGGGGGGTGAGGGCTACACCTTC. Translating it yields CASSPVGGEGYTF. This chain connects TRBV10-2 to TRBJ1-2, with D maybe TRBD1 (5 bases). CDR3 length: 13 amino acids. Per the germline V gene, CDR1 is WSHSY and CDR2 is SAAADI. The ends were cut back, 5 bases at V and 8 bases at J, with 15 bases in the middle.

This clonotype has more than one count but fewer than ten. The J gene is TRBJ2-4, the V gene TRBV28, with D perhaps TRBD2 (5 bases). CDR1 MDHEN and CDR2 SYDVKM come from the germline V gene. The CDR3 loop spans 15 amino acids. V was trimmed by 5 bases and J by 0 bases, leaving 11 bases between them. The CDR3 DNA is TGTGCCAGCAGTCCGCTTGGACTAGCCAAAAACATTCAGTACTTC. Its protein is CASSPLGLAKNIQYF.